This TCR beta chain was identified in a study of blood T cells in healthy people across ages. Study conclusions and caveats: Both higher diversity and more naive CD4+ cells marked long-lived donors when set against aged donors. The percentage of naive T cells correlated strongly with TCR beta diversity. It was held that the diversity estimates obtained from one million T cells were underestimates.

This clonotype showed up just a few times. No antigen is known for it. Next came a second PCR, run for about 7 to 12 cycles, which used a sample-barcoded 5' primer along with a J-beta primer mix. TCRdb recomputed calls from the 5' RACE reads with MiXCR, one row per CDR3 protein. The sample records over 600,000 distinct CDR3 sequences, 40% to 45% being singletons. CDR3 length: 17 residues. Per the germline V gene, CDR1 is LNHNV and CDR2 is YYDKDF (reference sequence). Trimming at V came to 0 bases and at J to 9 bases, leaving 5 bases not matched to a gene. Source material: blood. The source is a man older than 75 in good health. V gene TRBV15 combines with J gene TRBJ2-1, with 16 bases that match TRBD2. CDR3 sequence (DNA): TGTGCCACCAGCAGAGATGGAGGGACTAGCGGGAGGGGTGAGCAGTTCTTC. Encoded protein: CATSRDGGTSGRGEQFF.